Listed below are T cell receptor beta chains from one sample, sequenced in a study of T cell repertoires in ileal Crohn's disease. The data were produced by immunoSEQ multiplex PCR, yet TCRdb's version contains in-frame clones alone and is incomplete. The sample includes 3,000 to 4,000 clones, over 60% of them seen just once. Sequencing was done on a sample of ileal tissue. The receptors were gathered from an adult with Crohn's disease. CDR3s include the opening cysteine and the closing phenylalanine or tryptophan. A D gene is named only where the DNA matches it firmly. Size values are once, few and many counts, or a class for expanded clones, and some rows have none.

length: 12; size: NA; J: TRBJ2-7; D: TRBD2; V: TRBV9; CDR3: CASSAGGTEQYF; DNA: TGTGCCAGCAGCGCGGGGGGGACCGAGCAGTACTTC
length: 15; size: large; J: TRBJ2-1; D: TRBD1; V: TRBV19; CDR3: CASSFRDRGLNEQFF; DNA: TGTGCCAGTAGTTTCCGGGACAGGGGGCTCAATGAGCAGTTCTTC
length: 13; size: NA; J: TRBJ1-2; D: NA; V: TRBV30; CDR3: CAWSRTGLYGYTF; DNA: TGTGCCTGGAGCCGAACCGGACTCTATGGCTACACCTTC
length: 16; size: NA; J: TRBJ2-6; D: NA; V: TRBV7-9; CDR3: CASSLTVGSGANVLTF; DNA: TGTGCCAGCAGCTTAACAGTGGGCTCTGGGGCCAACGTCCTGACTTTC
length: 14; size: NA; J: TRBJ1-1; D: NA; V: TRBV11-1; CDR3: CASSSDRSNTEAFF; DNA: TGTGCCAGCAGCTCGGACAGATCTAACACTGAAGCTTTCTTT
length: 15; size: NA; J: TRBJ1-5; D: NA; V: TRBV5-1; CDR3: CASSLNGAGNQPQHF; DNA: TGCGCCAGCAGCTTGAATGGGGCGGGCAATCAGCCCCAGCATTTT
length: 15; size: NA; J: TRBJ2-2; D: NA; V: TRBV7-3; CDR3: CASSLLSGAAGELFF; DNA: TGTGCCAGCAGCTTACTGTCAGGGGCGGCCGGGGAGCTGTTTTTT
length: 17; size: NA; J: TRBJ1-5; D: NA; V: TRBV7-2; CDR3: CASSLRWGGGGNQPQHF; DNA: TGTGCCAGCAGCTTGAGATGGGGAGGGGGGGGGAATCAGCCCCAGCATTTT
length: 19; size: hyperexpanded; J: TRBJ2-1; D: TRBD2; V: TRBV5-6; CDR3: CASSLTKTAPSGRIYEQFF; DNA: TGTGCCAGCAGCTTGACCAAAACTGCTCCTAGCGGGAGGATATATGAGCAGTTCTTC
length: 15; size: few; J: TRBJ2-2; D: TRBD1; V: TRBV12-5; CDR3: CASGKGGANTGELFF; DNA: TGTGCTAGTGGTAAAGGGGGCGCGAACACCGGGGAGCTGTTTTTT
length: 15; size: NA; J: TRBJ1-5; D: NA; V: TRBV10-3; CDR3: CAISERGDFGQPQHF; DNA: TGTGCCATCAGCGAACGGGGGGACTTCGGTCAGCCCCAGCATTTT
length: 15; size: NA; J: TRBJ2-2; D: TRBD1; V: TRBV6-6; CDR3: CASTLGQSNTGELFF; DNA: TGTGCCAGCACTCTGGGACAGTCGAACACCGGGGAGCTGTTTTTT
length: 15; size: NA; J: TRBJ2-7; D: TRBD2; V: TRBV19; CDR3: CASSPRGGTFYEQYF; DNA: TGTGCCAGTAGTCCAAGGGGAGGGACCTTCTACGAGCAGTACTTC
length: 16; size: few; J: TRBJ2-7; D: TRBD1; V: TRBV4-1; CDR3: CASSQREDRGSYEQYF; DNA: TGCGCCAGCAGCCAGAGGGAAGACAGGGGGTCCTACGAGCAGTACTTC
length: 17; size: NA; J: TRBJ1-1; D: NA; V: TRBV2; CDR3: CASSVYSLGAGSSEAFF; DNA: TGTGCCAGCAGCGTTTATTCGTTGGGGGCGGGTTCTTCTGAAGCTTTCTTT
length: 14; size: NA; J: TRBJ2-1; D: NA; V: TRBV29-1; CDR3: CSVHVEGRGNEQFF; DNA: TGCAGCGTTCATGTCGAGGGTCGGGGCAATGAGCAGTTCTTC
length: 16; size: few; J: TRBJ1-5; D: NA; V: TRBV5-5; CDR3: CASSLDSFYSNQPQHF; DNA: TGTGCCAGCAGCTTGGATTCCTTTTATAGCAATCAGCCCCAGCATTTT
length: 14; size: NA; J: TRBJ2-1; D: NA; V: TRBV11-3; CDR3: CASSPPGLNNEQFF; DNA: TGTGCCAGCAGCCCTCCAGGGCTTAACAATGAGCAGTTCTTC
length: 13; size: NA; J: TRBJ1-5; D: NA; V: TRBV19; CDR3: CASKAEGNQPQHF; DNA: TGTGCCAGTAAGGCGGAGGGCAATCAGCCCCAGCATTTT
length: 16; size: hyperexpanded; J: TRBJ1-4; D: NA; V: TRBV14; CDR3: CASSQEGVGTNEKLFF; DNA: TGTGCCAGCAGCCAAGAAGGAGTGGGAACTAATGAAAAACTGTTTTTT
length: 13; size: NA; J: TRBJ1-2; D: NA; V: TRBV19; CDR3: CASKEGPHYGYTF; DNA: TGTGCCAGTAAGGAGGGGCCACACTATGGCTACACCTTC